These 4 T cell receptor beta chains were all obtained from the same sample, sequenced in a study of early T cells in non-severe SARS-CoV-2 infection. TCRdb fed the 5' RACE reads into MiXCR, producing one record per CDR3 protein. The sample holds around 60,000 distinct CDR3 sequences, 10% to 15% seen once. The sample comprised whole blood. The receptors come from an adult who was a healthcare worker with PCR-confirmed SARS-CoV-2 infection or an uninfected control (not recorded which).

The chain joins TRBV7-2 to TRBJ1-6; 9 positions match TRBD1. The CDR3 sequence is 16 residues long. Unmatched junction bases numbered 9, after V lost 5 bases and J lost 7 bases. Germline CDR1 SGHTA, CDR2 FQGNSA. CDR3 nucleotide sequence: TGTGCCAGCAGCCCAACCTGGGACAGGGTGAATTCACCCCTCCACTTT. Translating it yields CASSPTWDRVNSPLHF.

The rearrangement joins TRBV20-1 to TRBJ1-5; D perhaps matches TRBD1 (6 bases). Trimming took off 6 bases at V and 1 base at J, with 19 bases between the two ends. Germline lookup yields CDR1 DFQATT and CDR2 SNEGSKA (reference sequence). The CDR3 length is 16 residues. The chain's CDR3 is CSAPKGGRVSNQPQHF. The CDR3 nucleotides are TGCAGTGCCCCTAAAGGGGGTAGGGTAAGCAATCAGCCCCAGCATTTT.

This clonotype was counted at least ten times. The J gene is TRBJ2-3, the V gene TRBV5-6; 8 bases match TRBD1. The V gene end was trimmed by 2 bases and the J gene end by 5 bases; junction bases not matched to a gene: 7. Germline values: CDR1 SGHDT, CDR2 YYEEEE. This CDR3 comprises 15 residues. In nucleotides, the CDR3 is TGTGCCAGCAGCTTCGCAGGACAGGGCAAAGATACGCAGTATTTT. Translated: CASSFAGQGKDTQYF.

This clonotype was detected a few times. The CDR3 reads CASSVIGTYEQYF. The CDR3, as DNA: TGTGCCAGCTCAGTGATCGGGACCTACGAGCAGTACTTC. V usage is TRBV27 and J usage is TRBJ2-7; D possibly corresponds to TRBD2 (5 bases). V was clipped by 8 bases and J by 2 bases, with 13 bases between them. CDR1 and CDR2 from the germline V gene are MNHEY and SMNVEV (reference sequence). The CDR3 is 13 amino acids.